Presented here are 9 T cell receptor beta chains from one specimen sequenced in a study of beta chain features in type 1 diabetes. Overall study findings and caveats: For Type 1 diabetes patients, all four CD4+ subsets carried TCRB CDR3s that were moderately but significantly shorter.

These receptors have no known antigen. Expressed TCRB transcripts were sequenced after all isolated RNA was converted to cDNA. Profiling relied on immunoSEQ multiplex PCR, and the TCRdb table lists in-frame clones only, not all of them. The sample carries 200,000 to 300,000 clones, around 13% recorded once. Sequences were obtained from naive CD4+ T cells from blood. The receptors stem from a man aged 25 to 40 with type 1 diabetes.

This clone was seen more than once but under ten times. The V gene is TRBV2, the J gene TRBJ1-2, with 7 positions matching TRBD1. The CDR3 is 14 amino acids. CDR1 and CDR2 from the germline V gene are SNHLY and FYNNEI. Germline trimming cut 4 bases from V and 6 bases from J; bases unmatched to any gene: 8. The CDR3: CASSAQRDSHGYTF. As DNA, the CDR3 is TGTGCCAGCAGTGCTCAAAGGGACAGTCATGGCTACACCTTC.

The chain's CDR3 is CASSQDLGFIRSGNTEAFF. The CDR3 coding sequence is TGCGCCAGCAGCCAAGATCTAGGATTCATTCGGAGCGGTAACACTGAAGCTTTCTTT. V usage is TRBV4-1 and J usage is TRBJ1-1, with D unresolved. CDR3 length: 19 residues. V shed 0 bases and J shed 2 bases, with 22 bases lying between them. Germline assignment: CDR1 MGHRA and CDR2 YSYEKL.

This clone was seen a few times. CDR3: CSVGDTLLSDYGYTF. In nucleotides, the CDR3 is TGCAGCGTAGGGGACACTCTCCTTTCTGACTATGGCTACACCTTC. The rearrangement links TRBV29-1 to TRBJ1-2, with a possible D match to TRBD1 (6 bases). The V and J ends lost 6 bases and 3 bases respectively, with 20 bases between them. This CDR3 spans 15 amino acids. Germline V gene lookup returns CDR1 SQVTM and CDR2 ANQGSEA.

Only a few counts were recorded for this clone. The chain carries TRBV7-9 and TRBJ2-5; TRBD2 agrees at 7 bases. The germline V gene encodes CDR1 SEHNR and CDR2 FQNEAQ (reference sequence). J gave up 1 base and V 5 bases, and 4 bases lay outside the gene matches. The CDR3 has 14 amino acids. The CDR3 nucleotides read TGTGCCAGCAGCACAGGACTAGTCCAAGAGACCCAGTACTTC. Protein product: CASSTGLVQETQYF.

V and J are TRBV25-1 and TRBJ2-7; D perhaps matches TRBD1 (6 bases). The CDR3 contains 13 residues. V dropped 4 bases and J dropped 4 bases, with 11 bases sitting between them. Germline CDR1 MGHDK, CDR2 SYGVNS. The CDR3 region is CASSGQDRYEQYF. In nucleotides, the CDR3 is TGTGCCAGCAGTGGACAGGACCGATACGAGCAGTACTTC.

The chain uses TRBV5-1 and TRBJ2-2; D perhaps matches TRBD2 (5 bases). This CDR3 region has 16 residues. Germline V gene data show CDR1 as SGHRS and CDR2 as YFSETQ. Deletions cut 1 base from V and 3 bases from J, with 13 bases between. The CDR3 nucleotides are TGCGCCAGCAGCTTGCCCCTAGCTGCGGACACCGGGGAGCTGTTTTTT. Protein: CASSLPLAADTGELFF.

J is TRBJ1-2 and V is TRBV6-1, with D perhaps matching TRBD1 (6 bases). V was trimmed by 7 bases and J by 1 base, leaving 16 bases between them. The germline CDR1 and CDR2 sequences are MNHNS and SASEGT. This CDR3 has 15 residues. CDR3 coding DNA: TGTGCCAGCACCCCGGGGGGGCCCAATAACTATGGCTACACCTTC. Protein: CASTPGGPNNYGYTF.

This clone was seen a handful of times. The chain carries TRBV30 and TRBJ1-2, with 7 bases identical to TRBD1. The CDR3 loop spans 12 amino acids. Per the germline V gene, CDR1 is GTSNPN and CDR2 is SVGIG (reference sequence). Trimming removed 3 bases from V and 2 bases from J; junction bases left unmatched: 0. The CDR3 region is CAWRDRNYGYTF. The CDR3 DNA reads TGTGCCTGGAGGGACAGGAACTATGGCTACACCTTC.

This clone was picked up a small number of times. The chain employs TRBV18 and TRBJ2-2, with TRBD2 as a possible D gene (5 bases). The ends were cut back, 6 bases at V and 1 base at J, with 15 bases in the middle. The germline V gene has CDR1 KGHSH and CDR2 LQKENI. This CDR3 is 16 amino acids long. CDR3 residues: CASSPGGLGNTGELFF. CDR3 sequence (DNA): TGTGCCAGCTCTCCCGGCGGACTGGGGAACACCGGGGAGCTGTTTTTT.